The source of this TCR beta chain is a study of CD8 T cells in Susac syndrome. CDR1 is MNHNY, CDR2 SVGAGI, per germline (reference sequence). The V and J ends lost 2 bases and 8 bases respectively, with 9 bases between them. The CDR3 runs 12 residues. RNA in amounts of roughly 0.5 to 1 ug was reverse transcribed with random hexamers. By means of immunoSEQ multiplex PCR, TCR beta CDR3 spanning 54 Vbeta and 13 Jbeta underwent amplification. TCRdb reprocessed the immunoSEQ multiplex PCR reads via MiXCR and lists one record per CDR3 protein. Of approximately 70,000 distinct CDR3 sequences listed, roughly 94% are singletons.

This chain uses TRBV6-6 with TRBJ1-1, with D hard to call. Sequencing was done on a sample of CD8+ T cells from PBMCs. This clonotype originated in a human donor with multiple sclerosis. CDR3 DNA sequence: TGTGCCAGCAGTTACAACGGAGGGGAAGCTTTCTTT. Its protein product is CASSYNGGEAFF.